One T cell receptor beta chain is described in this entry. Its antigen is unknown. The CDR3 contains 15 residues. Germline V gives CDR1 SGHAT, CDR2 FQNNGV. Deletions cut 6 bases from V and 4 bases from J, with 16 bases between. The sample belongs to a study of cytomegalovirus exposure and HLA in healthy donors. Whole-study findings and limits: Many donors carried some public TCRs, although rarity characterized most TCR sequences. The study flagged 150 to 200 TCR beta chains as cytomegalovirus-associated.

Sequenced by immunoSEQ multiplex PCR; TCRdb stores in-frame clones only, minus some. This sample has roughly 150,000 clones, with around 81% found just once. What was sequenced was PBMCs. The receptor's source is a man aged 25-45 years in good health and CMV-seropositive. The V and J genes are TRBV11-2 and TRBJ1-5; TRBD1 might be the D (5 bases). The CDR3 region is CASRSDSDPNQPQHF. CDR3 bases: TGTGCCAGCAGATCCGACAGCGACCCTAATCAGCCCCAGCATTTT.